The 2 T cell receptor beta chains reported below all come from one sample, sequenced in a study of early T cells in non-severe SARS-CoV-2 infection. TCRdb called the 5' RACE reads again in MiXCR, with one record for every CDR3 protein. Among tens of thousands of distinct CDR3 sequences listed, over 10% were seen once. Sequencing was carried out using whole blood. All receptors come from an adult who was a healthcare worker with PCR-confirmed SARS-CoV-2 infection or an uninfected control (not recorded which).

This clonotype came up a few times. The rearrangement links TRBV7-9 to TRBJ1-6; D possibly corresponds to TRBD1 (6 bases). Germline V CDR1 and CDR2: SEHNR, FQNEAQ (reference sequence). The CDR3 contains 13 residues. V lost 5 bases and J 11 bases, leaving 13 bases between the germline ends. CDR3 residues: CASSPRGTAPLHF. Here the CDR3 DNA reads TGTGCCAGCAGCCCTAGGGGGACGGCACCCCTCCACTTT.

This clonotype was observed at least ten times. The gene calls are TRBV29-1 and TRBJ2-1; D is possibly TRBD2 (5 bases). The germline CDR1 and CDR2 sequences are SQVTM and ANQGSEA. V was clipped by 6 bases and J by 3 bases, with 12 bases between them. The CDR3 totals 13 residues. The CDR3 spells CSVPEGLYNEQFF. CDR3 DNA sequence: TGCAGCGTGCCCGAGGGTCTCTACAATGAGCAGTTCTTC.